The rows below give T cell receptor beta chains drawn from one sample of a study of regulatory T cells in long-lasting Graves disease. TCRdb itself ran the multiplex PCR reads through MiXCR, one entry per CDR3 protein. The sample yields approximately 300,000 distinct CDR3 sequences, 18% seen once. Source: peripheral blood mononuclear cells (PBMCs), taken at new diagnosis, from a patient treated with antithyroid drugs. The source is a female donor with Graves disease. The CDR3 runs from the conserved cysteine through the conserved F or W. Each record gives: V gene, D gene, J gene, clone size, CDR3 DNA, CDR3 protein. The D gene is left open where the match is weak. Size is omitted from some rows. Given values are once, few, many or a class for expanded clones.

>TRBV7-8|TRBD1|TRBJ2-7|.
TGTGCCAGCAGCTTAGCGTGGGGGACAGACTCCTTCTCCTACGAGCAGTACTTC
CASSLAWGTDSFSYEQYF
>TRBV5-1|.|TRBJ1-1|many
TGCGCCAGCAGTTCTCAAGGGCCGACTGAAGCTTTCTTT
CASSSQGPTEAFF
>TRBV28|TRBD1|TRBJ2-3|many
TGTGCCAGCGAGAACCCGGGACAGGGGGCGTGGGATACGCAGTATTTT
CASENPGQGAWDTQYF
>TRBV2|.|TRBJ2-2|many
TGTGCCAGTCAGGGGGCTAGCGGGACCCACGGGGGGGAGCTGTTTTTT
CASQGASGTHGGELFF
>TRBV30|.|TRBJ2-7|many
TGTGCCTGCTTTGGTCTGAGATCCTACGAGCAGTACTTC
CACFGLRSYEQYF
>TRBV28|TRBD1|TRBJ2-1|many
TGTGCCAGCAGCTTAGGGCAGGGGGATGAGCAGTTCTTC
CASSLGQGDEQFF
>TRBV6-5|TRBD1|TRBJ1-2|many
TGTGCCAGCAGTTATTTGACCGGGACAGGGGGGGGATTCTATGGCTACACCTTC
CASSYLTGTGGGFYGYTF
>TRBV6-1|.|TRBJ2-1|many
TGTGCCAGCAGTGAATCGGACGGGAGTTCCTACAATGAGCAGTTCTTC
CASSESDGSSYNEQFF
>TRBV28|.|TRBJ1-6|few
TGTGCCAGCTCCATTTCGGGGTCACCCCTCCACTTT
CASSISGSPLHF
>TRBV19|TRBD1|TRBJ2-7|few
TGTGCCAGTAGTACAACAGGGGTGAGGGCTTCCTACGAGCAGTACTTC
CASSTTGVRASYEQYF
>TRBV2|TRBD2|TRBJ2-1|many
TGTGCCAGCAGTCCCCAATGGGGAGGGTACAATGAGCAGTTCTTC
CASSPQWGGYNEQFF
>TRBV2|.|TRBJ2-7|many
TGTGCCAGCACAGCTAGATCGGGACCGGACGACGAGCAGTACTTC
CASTARSGPDDEQYF
>TRBV24-1|.|TRBJ2-3|many
TGTGCCACCCGTTTGGGTGCCGCAGATACGCAGTATTTT
CATRLGAADTQYF
>TRBV19|.|TRBJ1-3|.
TGTGCCAGTAGTAAAGACAGGCCAAACTCTGGAAACACCATATATTTT
CASSKDRPNSGNTIYF
>TRBV25-1|TRBD1|TRBJ1-2|.
TGTGCCAGCAGTGCGACAGGGATCCCAACTTACTATGGCTACACCTTC
CASSATGIPTYYGYTF
>TRBV6-2/TRBV6-3|.|TRBJ2-5|.
TGTGCCAGCTCCAGGGAACGACAAGAGACCCAGTACTTC
CASSRERQETQYF
>TRBV24-1|TRBD2|TRBJ2-3|.
TGTGCCACCAGTGATCTAGCGGGTAGCACAGATACGCAGTATTTT
CATSDLAGSTDTQYF
>TRBV20-1|TRBD1|TRBJ1-1|few
TGCAGTGCTAGAGAAACAGGGGATTTCGAGGCTTTCTTT
CSARETGDFEAFF
>TRBV4-2|.|TRBJ1-4|few
TGTGCCAGCAGCCAAGGCCAGGGTGAAAAACTGTTTTTT
CASSQGQGEKLFF
>TRBV6-2/TRBV6-3|TRBD1|TRBJ1-2|.
TGTGCCAGCAGTGATGTGGGACAGAACTATGGCTACACCTTC
CASSDVGQNYGYTF
>TRBV12-3/TRBV12-4|.|TRBJ2-7|many
TGTGCCAGCAGTTTAGGACCCGCGTACGAGCAGTACTTC
CASSLGPAYEQYF
>TRBV2|.|TRBJ1-1|many
TGTGCCAGCAAATACAGGGACCTGGGGGGAGCTTTCTTT
CASKYRDLGGAFF
>TRBV10-2|.|TRBJ2-1|.
TGCGCCAGCAGGACCAGCAGCGGTGCCTACAATGAGCAATTCTTC
CASRTSSGAYNEQFF
>TRBV15|.|TRBJ2-3|many
TGTGCCACCAGCAGAGTGGAACAGAACCGCACAGATACGCAGTATTTT
CATSRVEQNRTDTQYF
>TRBV10-3|TRBD2|TRBJ2-7|many
TGTGCCATCATGACAACTAGCGGGAGATCCGGGGGGCCCTACGAGCAGTACTTC
CAIMTTSGRSGGPYEQYF
>TRBV5-8|.|TRBJ1-1|many
TGTGCCAGCAGCTCGGGCCAACCCATGAACACTGAAGCTTTCTTT
CASSSGQPMNTEAFF
>TRBV20-1|.|TRBJ2-3|many
TGCAGTGCTTCTATTCGGGGAGATACGCAGTATTTT
CSASIRGDTQYF
>TRBV12-3/TRBV12-4|TRBD1|TRBJ1-1|many
TGTGCCAGCAGTTTAAGGGGACAGGGCTACGAAGCTTTCTTT
CASSLRGQGYEAFF
>TRBV5-1|.|TRBJ1-4|.
TGCGCCAGCAGCTTCTCCGTGGGCCTTAATGAAAAACTGTTTTTT
CASSFSVGLNEKLFF
>TRBV6-5|TRBD2|TRBJ2-3|many
TGTGCCAGCAGTTCCATAGGACTAGACACAGATACGCAGTATTTT
CASSSIGLDTDTQYF
>TRBV24-1|.|TRBJ1-6|many
TGTGCCACCAGTGATTTTCGGGGTTCACCCCTCCACTTT
CATSDFRGSPLHF
>TRBV6-1|.|TRBJ1-5|many
TGTGCCAGCAGACCCAGAACTGGACAGATTAGCAATCAGCCCCAGCATTTT
CASRPRTGQISNQPQHF
>TRBV2|.|TRBJ2-1|many
TGTGCCAGCAGTGAAAGGGTTACGAATGAGCAGTTCTTC
CASSERVTNEQFF
>TRBV18|TRBD1|TRBJ2-1|.
TGTGCCAGCTCATCCTTACCACCGGGACAGGGATACAATGAGCAGTTCTTC
CASSSLPPGQGYNEQFF
>TRBV19|TRBD1|TRBJ2-5|many
TGTGCCAGTAGTATGGGTGGAGGGACAGGGACTCAGACCCAGTACTTC
CASSMGGGTGTQTQYF
>TRBV12-3/TRBV12-4|.|TRBJ2-2|.
TGTGCCAGTCGCGAAGCTAAGGGGGGCCCCGGGGAGCTGTTTTTT
CASREAKGGPGELFF
>TRBV20-1|TRBD1|TRBJ2-7|many
TGCAGTGCTTTCCCGCTGGACAGGATCAAGTACGAGCAGTACTTC
CSAFPLDRIKYEQYF
>TRBV30|TRBD1|TRBJ1-2|few
TGTGCCTGGAGCCCACGGGGGGGACAGGGGGCGGTTTTTTATGGCTACACCTTC
CAWSPRGGQGAVFYGYTF